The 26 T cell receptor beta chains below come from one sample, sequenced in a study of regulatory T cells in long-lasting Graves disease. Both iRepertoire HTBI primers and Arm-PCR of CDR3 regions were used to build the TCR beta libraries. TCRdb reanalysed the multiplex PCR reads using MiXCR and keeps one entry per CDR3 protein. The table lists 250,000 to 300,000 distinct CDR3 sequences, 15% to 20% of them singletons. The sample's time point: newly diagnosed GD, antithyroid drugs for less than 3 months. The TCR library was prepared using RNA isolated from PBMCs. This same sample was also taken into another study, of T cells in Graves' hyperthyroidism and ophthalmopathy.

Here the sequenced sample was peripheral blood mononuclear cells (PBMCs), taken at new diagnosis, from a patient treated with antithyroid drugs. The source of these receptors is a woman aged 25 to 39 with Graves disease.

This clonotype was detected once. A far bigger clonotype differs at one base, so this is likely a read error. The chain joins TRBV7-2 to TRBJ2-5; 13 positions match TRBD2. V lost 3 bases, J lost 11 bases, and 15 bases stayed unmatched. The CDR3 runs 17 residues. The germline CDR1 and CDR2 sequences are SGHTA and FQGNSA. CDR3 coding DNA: TGTGCCAGCAGCTTGGACTTTACTAGCGGGGGGGCGTGGGAGCAGTACTTC. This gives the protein CASSLDFTSGGAWEQYF.

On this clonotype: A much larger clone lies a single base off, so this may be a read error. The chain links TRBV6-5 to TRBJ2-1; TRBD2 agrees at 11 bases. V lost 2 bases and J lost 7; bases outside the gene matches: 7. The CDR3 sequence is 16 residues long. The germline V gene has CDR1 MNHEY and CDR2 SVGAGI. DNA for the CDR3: TGTGCCAGCAGTTACCGGACTAGCGGGTCCGATAATGAGCAGTTCTTC. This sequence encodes CASSYRTSGSDNEQFF.

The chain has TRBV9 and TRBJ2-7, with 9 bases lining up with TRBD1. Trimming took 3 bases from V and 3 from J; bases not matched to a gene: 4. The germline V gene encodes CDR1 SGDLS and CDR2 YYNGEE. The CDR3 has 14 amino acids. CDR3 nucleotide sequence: TGTGCCAGCAGCGCCCAGGGACAGGGCTACGAGCAGTACTTC. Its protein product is CASSAQGQGYEQYF.

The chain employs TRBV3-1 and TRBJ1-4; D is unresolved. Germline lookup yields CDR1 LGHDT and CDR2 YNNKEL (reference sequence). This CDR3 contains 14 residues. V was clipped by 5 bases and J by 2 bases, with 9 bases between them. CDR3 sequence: CASSAQVTNEKLFF. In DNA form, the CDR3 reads TGTGCCAGCAGCGCGCAGGTTACTAATGAAAAACTGTTTTTT.

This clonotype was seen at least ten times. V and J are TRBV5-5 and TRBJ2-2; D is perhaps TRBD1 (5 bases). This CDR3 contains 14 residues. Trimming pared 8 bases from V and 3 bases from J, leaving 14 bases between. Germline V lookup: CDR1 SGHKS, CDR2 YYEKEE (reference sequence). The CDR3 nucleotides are TGTGCCAGGGGCCAGGGCCTAGACACCGGGGAGCTGTTTTTT. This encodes CARGQGLDTGELFF.

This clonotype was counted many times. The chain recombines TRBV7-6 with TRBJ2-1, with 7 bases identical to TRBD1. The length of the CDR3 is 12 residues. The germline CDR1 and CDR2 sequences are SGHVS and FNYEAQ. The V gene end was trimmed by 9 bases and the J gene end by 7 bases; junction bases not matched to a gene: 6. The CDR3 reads CASSATGNEQFF. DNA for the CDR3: TGTGCCAGTTCCGCGACAGGGAATGAGCAGTTCTTC.

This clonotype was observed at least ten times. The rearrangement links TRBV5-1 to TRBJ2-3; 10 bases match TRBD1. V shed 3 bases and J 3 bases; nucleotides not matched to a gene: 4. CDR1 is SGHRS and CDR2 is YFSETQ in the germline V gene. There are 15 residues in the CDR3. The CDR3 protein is CASSWGQGLTDTQYF. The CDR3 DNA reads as TGCGCCAGCAGCTGGGGACAGGGGTTGACAGATACGCAGTATTTT.

CDR3 residues: CASSLGRTGLNSPLHF. CDR3 coding DNA: TGTGCCAGCAGTTTAGGTCGTACAGGGCTAAATTCACCCCTCCACTTT. This chain joins TRBV6-5 and TRBJ1-6; maybe TRBD1 (6 bases). The CDR3 has 16 residues. Germline V gives CDR1 MNHEY, CDR2 SVGAGI. V shed 4 bases and J shed 7 bases, with 17 bases lying between them.

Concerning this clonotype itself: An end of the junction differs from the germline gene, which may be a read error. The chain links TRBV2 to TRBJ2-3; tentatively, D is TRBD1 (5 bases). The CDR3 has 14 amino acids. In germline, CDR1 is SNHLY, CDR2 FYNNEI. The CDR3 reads CASGEYQGADTQYF. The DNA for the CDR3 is TGTGCCAGCGGTGAATATCAGGGCGCAGATACGCAGTATTTT.

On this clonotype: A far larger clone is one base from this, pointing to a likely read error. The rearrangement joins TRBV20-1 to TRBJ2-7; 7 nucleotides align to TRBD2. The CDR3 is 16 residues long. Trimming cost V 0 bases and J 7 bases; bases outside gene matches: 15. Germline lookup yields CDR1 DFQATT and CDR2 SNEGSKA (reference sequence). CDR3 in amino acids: CSARDEWASGRNEQYF. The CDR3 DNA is TGCAGTGCTAGAGATGAGTGGGCTAGCGGCCGCAATGAGCAGTACTTC.

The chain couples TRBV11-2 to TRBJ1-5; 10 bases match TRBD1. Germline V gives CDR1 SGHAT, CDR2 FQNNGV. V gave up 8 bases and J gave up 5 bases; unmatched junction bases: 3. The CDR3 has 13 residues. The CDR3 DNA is TGTGCCAGCGGGACAGGGGCGGATCAGCCCCAGCATTTT. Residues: CASGTGADQPQHF.

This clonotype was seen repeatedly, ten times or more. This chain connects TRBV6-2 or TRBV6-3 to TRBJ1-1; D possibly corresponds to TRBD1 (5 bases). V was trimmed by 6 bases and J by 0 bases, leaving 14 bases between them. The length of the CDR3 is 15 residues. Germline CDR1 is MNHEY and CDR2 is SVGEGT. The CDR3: CASRVSWGMNTEAFF. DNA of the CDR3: TGTGCCAGCAGAGTCAGCTGGGGGATGAACACTGAAGCTTTCTTT.

The CDR3: CASSQDEQTGYEQYF. The CDR3, as DNA: TGTGCCAGCAGCCAAGACGAACAAACAGGGTACGAGCAGTACTTC. The rearrangement joins TRBV4-2 to TRBJ2-7; D may be TRBD1 (6 bases). Germline V CDR1 and CDR2: LGHNA, YNFKEQ. The V end was cut by 0 bases, the J end by 4 bases, with 13 bases between. The CDR3 is 15 residues long.

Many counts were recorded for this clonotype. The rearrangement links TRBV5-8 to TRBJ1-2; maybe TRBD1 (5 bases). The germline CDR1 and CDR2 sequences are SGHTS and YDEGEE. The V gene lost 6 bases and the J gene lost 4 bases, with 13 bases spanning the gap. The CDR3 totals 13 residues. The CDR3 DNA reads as TGTGCCAGCACCGTAACAGGACCCTATGGCTACACCTTC. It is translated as CASTVTGPYGYTF.

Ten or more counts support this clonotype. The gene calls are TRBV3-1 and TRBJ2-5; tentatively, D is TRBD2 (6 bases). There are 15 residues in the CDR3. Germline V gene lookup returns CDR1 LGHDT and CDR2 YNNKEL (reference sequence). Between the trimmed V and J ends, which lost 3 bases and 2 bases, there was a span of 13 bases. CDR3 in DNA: TGTGCCAGCAGCCATCGGCGGGGCGTACAAGAGACCCAGTACTTC. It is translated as CASSHRRGVQETQYF.

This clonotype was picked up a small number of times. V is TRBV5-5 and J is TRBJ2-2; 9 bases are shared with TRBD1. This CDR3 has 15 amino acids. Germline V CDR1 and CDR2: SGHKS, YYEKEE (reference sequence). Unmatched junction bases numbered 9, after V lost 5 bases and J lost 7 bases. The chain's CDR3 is CASSSGTGWRGELFF. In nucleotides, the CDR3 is TGTGCCAGCAGTTCCGGGACAGGGTGGCGCGGGGAGCTGTTTTTT.

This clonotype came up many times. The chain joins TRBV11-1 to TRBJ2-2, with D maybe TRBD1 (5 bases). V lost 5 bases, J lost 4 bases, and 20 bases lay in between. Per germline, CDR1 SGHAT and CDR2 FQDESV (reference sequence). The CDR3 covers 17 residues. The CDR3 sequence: CASSNPAGQGPTGELFF. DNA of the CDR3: TGTGCCAGCAGCAATCCCGCCGGGCAGGGTCCCACCGGGGAGCTGTTTTTT.

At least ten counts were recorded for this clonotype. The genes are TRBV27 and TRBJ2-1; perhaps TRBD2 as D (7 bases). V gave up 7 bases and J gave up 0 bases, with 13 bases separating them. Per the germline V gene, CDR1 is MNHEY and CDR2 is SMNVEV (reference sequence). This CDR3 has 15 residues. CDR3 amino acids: CASKGGASSYNEQFF. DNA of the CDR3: TGTGCCAGCAAAGGGGGGGCCAGCTCCTACAATGAGCAGTTCTTC.

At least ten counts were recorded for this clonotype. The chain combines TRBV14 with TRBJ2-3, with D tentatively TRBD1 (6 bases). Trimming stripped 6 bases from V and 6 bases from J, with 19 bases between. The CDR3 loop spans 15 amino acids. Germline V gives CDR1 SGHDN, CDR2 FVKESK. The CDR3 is CASSPPGHEVDTQYF. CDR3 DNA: TGTGCCAGCAGTCCCCCGGGACACGAAGTTGATACGCAGTATTTT.

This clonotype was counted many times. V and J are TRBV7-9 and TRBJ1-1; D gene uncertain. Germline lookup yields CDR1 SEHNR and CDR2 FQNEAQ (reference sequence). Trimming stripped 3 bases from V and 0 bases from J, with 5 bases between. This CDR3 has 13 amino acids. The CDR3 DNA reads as TGTGCCAGCAGCTTTGGTATGAACACTGAAGCTTTCTTT. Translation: CASSFGMNTEAFF.

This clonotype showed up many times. CDR3: CASSRTSGGAYEQYF. DNA of the CDR3: TGTGCCAGCAGCCGAACTAGCGGGGGGGCCTACGAGCAGTACTTC. This chain links TRBV3-1 with TRBJ2-7; TRBD2 agrees at 13 bases. Germline CDR1 reads LGHDT; CDR2 reads YNNKEL (reference sequence). Losses at the gene ends were 4 bases for V and 2 bases for J; bases not matched to a gene: 2. The CDR3 spans 15 residues.

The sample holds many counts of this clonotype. The CDR3 DNA reads as TGTGCCAGCAGTTCGGGGCAGGGACATTCGGATGGCTACACCTTC. This gives the protein CASSSGQGHSDGYTF. The V gene is TRBV12-3 or TRBV12-4, the J gene TRBJ1-2, with a possible D match to TRBD1 (6 bases). Trimming removed 4 bases from V and 6 bases from J, with 18 bases in between. CDR3 size: 15 residues.

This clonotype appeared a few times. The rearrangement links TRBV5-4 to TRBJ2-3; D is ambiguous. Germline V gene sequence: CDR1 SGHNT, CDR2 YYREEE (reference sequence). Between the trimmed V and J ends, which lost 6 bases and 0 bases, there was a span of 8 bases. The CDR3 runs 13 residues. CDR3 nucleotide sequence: TGTGCCAGCACCAATATTAGCACAGATACGCAGTATTTT. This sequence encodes CASTNISTDTQYF.

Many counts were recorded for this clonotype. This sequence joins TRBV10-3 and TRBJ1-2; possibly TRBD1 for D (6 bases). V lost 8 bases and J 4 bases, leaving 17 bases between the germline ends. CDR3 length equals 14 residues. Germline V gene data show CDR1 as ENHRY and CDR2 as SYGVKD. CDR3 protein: CAISGQGIIYGYTF. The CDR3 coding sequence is TGTGCCATCTCCGGGCAGGGGATCATCTATGGCTACACCTTC.

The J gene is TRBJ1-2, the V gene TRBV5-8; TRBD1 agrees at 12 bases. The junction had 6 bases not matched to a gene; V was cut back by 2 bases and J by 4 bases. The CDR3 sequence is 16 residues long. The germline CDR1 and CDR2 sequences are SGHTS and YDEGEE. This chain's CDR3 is CASSFRRGQGAYGYTF. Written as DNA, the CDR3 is TGTGCCAGCAGCTTCAGACGGGGACAGGGGGCCTATGGCTACACCTTC.

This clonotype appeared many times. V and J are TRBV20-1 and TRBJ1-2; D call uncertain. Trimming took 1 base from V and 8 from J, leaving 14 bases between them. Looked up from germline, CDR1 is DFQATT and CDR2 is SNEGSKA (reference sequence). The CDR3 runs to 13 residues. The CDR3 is CSARAAPGRGYTF. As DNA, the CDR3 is TGCAGTGCTAGAGCGGCGCCGGGCAGGGGCTACACCTTC.